This T cell receptor beta chain was recovered during a study of blood T cell repertoires in COVID-19. Study-level information: Spain, Italy and the United States supplied samples that represented acute and convalescent COVID-19. Sources were T cells, B-cell-depleted T cells, or PBMCs; the material itself was cDNA or gDNA.

In the study's own analysis: Cell counts per sample came from amplifying reference gene primers. Assay: immunoSEQ multiplex PCR; the TCRdb copy retains only in-frame clones and omits some. The V and J calls and the clone size are those of that table, but D and trimming were determined from the DNA. The repertoire holds over 85,000 clones, with around 87% as singletons. Germline CDR1 and CDR2: MNHNS and SASEGT. The CDR3 contains 14 residues. V was cut by 2 bases and J by 0 bases, with 7 bases left in between. This sequence originates from a man between 35 and 55 years old with acute or convalescent COVID-19. This chain joins TRBV6-1 and TRBJ1-1, with no clear D. Sequencing was performed on peripheral blood. The CDR3 reads CASSETNLNTEAFF. CDR3 in DNA: TGTGCCAGCAGTGAAACTAACCTGAACACTGAAGCTTTCTTT.